The next 4 T cell receptor beta chains were all read from a single sample in a study of blood T cell repertoires in COVID-19. Generated by immunoSEQ multiplex PCR, the TCRdb table keeps only in-frame clones and is missing some. The profile shows about 78,000 clones, approximately 86% of them singletons. The sample comprised peripheral blood. Receptor source: a man between 50 and 59 years old with active or convalescent COVID-19.

CDR3 loop: CASSLVGRGGTDTQYF. The DNA of the CDR3 is TGTGCCAGCTCACTAGTCGGACGGGGGGGCACAGATACGCAGTATTTT. The chain carries TRBV18 and TRBJ2-3, with 7 bases lining up with TRBD2. J gave up 1 base and V 4 bases, and 8 bases lay outside the gene matches. CDR1 and CDR2 from the germline V gene are KGHSH and LQKENI. The CDR3 length is 16 residues.

The J gene is TRBJ1-3, the V gene TRBV10-2; D gene uncertain. The germline V and J ends were trimmed by 1 base and 0 bases, with 7 bases remaining between them. CDR1 WSHSY and CDR2 SAAADI come from the germline V gene. The length of the CDR3 is 15 residues. DNA of the CDR3: TGCGCCAGCAGTGAGTACGGACTCTCTGGAAACACCATATATTTT. Translated: CASSEYGLSGNTIYF.

CDR3 sequence reads: CASSEVAGGRETQYF. As DNA, the CDR3 is TGTGCCAGCAGTGAAGTAGCGGGGGGCAGGGAGACCCAGTACTTC. This rearrangement joins TRBV6-1 to TRBJ2-5, with 10 bases identical to TRBD2. Germline CDR1 MNHNS, CDR2 SASEGT. V lost 1 base and J lost 5; bases outside the gene matches: 4. This CDR3 has 15 residues.

The V gene is TRBV6-5, the J gene TRBJ2-3; D remains ambiguous. Trimming left V 2 bases short and J 3 bases short, with 12 bases between. The CDR3 sequence is 15 residues long. Germline-derived CDR1 and CDR2 are MNHEY and SVGAGI. The chain's CDR3 is CASSYDSIRTDTQYF. CDR3 nucleotides: TGTGCCAGCAGTTACGATAGCATCCGTACAGATACGCAGTATTTT.